One sample yielded the 30 T cell receptor beta chains listed below, sequenced in a study of tumor-infiltrating lymphocytes in primary liver carcinoma. Co-extracting RNA and DNA was done with about 17-31 mg of unsorted bulk tissue as input. A constant-region primer primed TCR beta cDNA synthesis from about 0.55 ug of total RNA. Employing slightly modified ARM-PCR, three nested multiplex PCR rounds were run, and these gave rise to the TCR beta libraries. Primers for the first two PCR rounds were TRBV1-TRBV30 forward primers and a C-beta reverse primer (roughly 9 cycles per round). TCRdb reprocessed the multiplex PCR reads with MiXCR, giving one entry per CDR3 protein. The data hold 85,000 to 100,000 distinct CDR3 sequences, with approximately 68% observed a single time. Sequencing used tumor-adjacent normal liver tissue. Receptors originate from a man aged 40-49 years with primary liver carcinoma and hepatitis B virus infection.

The chain couples TRBV6-2 or TRBV6-3 to TRBJ2-1; TRBD2 matches at 11 bases. The J segment lost 2 bases and the V segment lost 9 bases, leaving 12 bases of the junction unmatched. The CDR3 is 17 amino acids. Per germline, CDR1 MNHEY and CDR2 SVGEGT. The CDR3 DNA reads TGTGCCAGTAGTGACCTAACTAGCGGGAGAACCTACAATGAGCAGTTCTTC. Protein product: CASSDLTSGRTYNEQFF.

This clonotype was observed a single time. One end of the junction fails to match germline, which may point to a read error. This sequence joins TRBV11-2 and TRBJ2-2; possibly TRBD2 for D (6 bases). Per the germline V gene, CDR1 is SGHAT and CDR2 is FQNNGV. The length of the CDR3 is 15 residues. The CDR3 DNA reads TGTGCCAGCAACTTATTCGGGGGTTCGGCCGGGGAGCTGTTGTTT. This gives the protein CASNLFGGSAGELLF. Drawing the rest from reference TRBV11-2 and TRBJ2-2, the complete variable domain is EAGVAQSPRYKIIEKRQSVAFWCNPISGHATLYWYQQILGQGPKLLIQFQNNGVVDDSQLPKDRFSAERLKGVDSTLKIQPAKLEDSAVYLCASNLFGGSAGELLFGEGSRLTVL.

This clonotype was detected only once. The gene calls are TRBV1 and TRBJ2-1; the D call of TRBD1 is as the table states it, not checked on the DNA. TRBV1 is a pseudogene. The CDR3 loop spans 19 amino acids. CDR3 in amino acids: CTSSRDLDRTGNTYNEQFF. Written as DNA, the CDR3 is TGCACCAGCAGCCGAGATCTTGATAGGACAGGGAACACCTACAATGAGCAGTTCTTC.

The sample holds one count of this clonotype. This may stem from a read error, because a much larger clone lies one nucleotide away. The chain combines TRBV10-2 with TRBJ1-2; possibly TRBD1 for D (5 bases). The length of the CDR3 is 12 residues. Deletions cut 5 bases from V and 9 bases from J, with 13 bases between. Germline V gives CDR1 WSHSY, CDR2 SAAADI. CDR3 protein: CASSTDNLSYTF. The CDR3 bases are TGCGCCAGCAGTACGGACAACCTCAGCTACACCTTC.

This clonotype has ten or more counts. This CDR3 is CASSSRGTRDNEQFF. Here the CDR3 DNA reads TGTGCCAGCAGCTCCCGCGGGACTAGGGACAATGAGCAGTTCTTC. The chain joins TRBV5-4 to TRBJ2-1, with 8 bases identical to TRBD2. This CDR3 has 15 residues. The trim removed 3 bases at V and 5 bases at J, leaving 7 bases unmatched. Germline V gene data show CDR1 as SGHNT and CDR2 as YYREEE (reference sequence).

The chain couples TRBV20-1 to TRBJ2-3; 10 positions match TRBD2. J lost 5 bases, V lost 3 bases, and 5 bases had no gene match. The CDR3 covers 14 residues. Germline V gene lookup returns CDR1 DFQATT and CDR2 SNEGSKA (reference sequence). CDR3 sequence: CSARILAGVDTQYF. DNA of the CDR3: TGCAGTGCTAGGATCCTAGCGGGAGTAGATACGCAGTATTTT.

In regard to this clonotype: A much larger clone is a single base away; this may be a read error. V usage is TRBV10-2 and J usage is TRBJ2-3; 10 bases are shared with TRBD2. The germline V gene encodes CDR1 WSHSY and CDR2 SAAADI. The CDR3 loop spans 16 amino acids. The V gene end was trimmed by 3 bases and the J gene end by 4 bases; junction bases not matched to a gene: 7. CDR3 amino acids: CASSDFLAGASDTQYF. For the CDR3, the DNA is TGCGCCAGCAGTGATTTCCTAGCGGGGGCCTCAGATACGCAGTATTTT.

A note on this clonotype: A much larger clone is a single base away; this may be a read error. The chain recombines TRBV29-1 with TRBJ1-3, with D perhaps TRBD1 (5 bases). This CDR3 has 14 amino acids. From germline, CDR1 is SQVTM and CDR2 ANQGSEA. The CDR3 DNA is TGCTGCGGACTCCTGGGGGAGATGGGAAACACCATATATTTT. Protein product: CCGLLGEMGNTIYF.

This clonotype was counted at least ten times. This rearrangement joins TRBV5-5 to TRBJ2-5; D unresolved. The V end lost 0 bases, the J end lost 0 bases, and 9 bases lay between the germline ends. Per germline, CDR1 SGHKS and CDR2 YYEKEE (reference sequence). The CDR3 consists of 15 residues. The CDR3 DNA follows: TGTGCCAGCAGCTTGGGCCCATTGTACCAAGAGACCCAGTACTTC. It is translated as CASSLGPLYQETQYF.

Remarks on this clonotype: The final CDR3 position lacks the conserved phenylalanine or tryptophan, pointing to a likely read error. Because the CDR3's place on the DNA is in doubt, the DNA is left out and the CDR3 is given as listed by TCRdb. The chain carries TRBV5-4 and TRBJ2-1; TRBD2 is the table's D call and was not checked against the DNA. Germline loops: CDR1 SGHNT, CDR2 YYREEE (reference sequence). The CDR3 comprises 16 residues, both ends counted. The CDR3 reads CASGSRTSGRAGTSFS.

The rearrangement joins TRBV7-9 to TRBJ2-1; perhaps TRBD1 as D (6 bases). This CDR3 is built from 13 residues. Germline V gene data show CDR1 as SEHNR and CDR2 as FQNEAQ (reference sequence). V lost 7 bases and J 8 bases, leaving 15 bases between the germline ends. As DNA, the CDR3 is TGTGCCAGCATCGACAGGTCGGGCGATGAGCAGTTCTTC. Encoded protein: CASIDRSGDEQFF.

The genes are TRBV5-6 and TRBJ2-1; tentatively, D is TRBD1 or TRBD2 (6 bases each). The V end lost 5 bases, the J end lost 0 bases, and 15 bases lay between the germline ends. Germline CDR1 reads SGHDT; CDR2 reads YYEEEE. The CDR3 has 16 amino acids. The CDR3 DNA is TGTGCCAGCAGTATGGAGGGGGTAAGCTCCTACAATGAGCAGTTCTTC. The encoded protein is CASSMEGVSSYNEQFF.

This chain links TRBV29-1 with TRBJ2-3; tentatively, D is TRBD2 (6 bases). The germline V gene encodes CDR1 SQVTM and CDR2 ANQGSEA. Trimming took 5 bases from V and 15 from J, leaving 30 bases between them. This CDR3 has 15 amino acids. The CDR3 is CSVPGTPSNTDTQYF. The CDR3, as DNA: TGCAGCGTTCCCGGGACTCCTTCTAACACAGATACACAATATTTT.

The chain joins TRBV2 to TRBJ1-2; D gene uncertain. This CDR3 has 17 amino acids. V lost 3 bases, J lost 8 bases, and 25 bases lay in between. Germline assignment: CDR1 SNHLY and CDR2 FYNNEI. The DNA for the CDR3 is TGTGCCAGCAGTGAGCTAGGAGCCCTCAATATCTACGAGGGCTACACCTTC. Its translation: CASSELGALNIYEGYTF.

The V gene is TRBV6-5, the J gene TRBJ2-1, with D perhaps TRBD1 or TRBD2 (5 bases each). TRBJ2-7 matches the DNA end more closely, so the J call is doubtful. This CDR3 has 15 residues. CDR1 is MNHEY, CDR2 SVGAGI, per germline. The CDR3 coding sequence is TGTGCCAGGAGGGAGTACAGGAGCTCCTACAATGAGCAGTACTTC. It codes for CARREYRSSYNEQYF.

The chain uses TRBV11-2 and TRBJ2-7; D tentatively reads TRBD1 or TRBD2 (6 bases each). With 5 bases removed from V and 6 bases from J, the gap between germline ends came to 20 bases. The CDR3 consists of 15 residues. CDR1 is SGHAT and CDR2 is FQNNGV in the germline V gene. CDR3 amino acids: CASSIGQPGAFEQYF. The CDR3 coding sequence is TGTGCCAGCAGCATAGGACAGCCGGGGGCCTTCGAGCAGTACTTC.

A word on this clonotype: This may come from a read error, since a much larger clone is one base off. This chain connects TRBV7-9 to TRBJ1-2; the D gene is possibly TRBD1 (6 bases). This CDR3 has 14 residues. V dropped 5 bases and J dropped 10 bases, with 20 bases sitting between them. Germline V CDR1 and CDR2: SEHNR, FQNEAQ (reference sequence). CDR3 DNA sequence: TGTGCCAGCAGCCTACAGGGTAAATCCTTAGACTACACCTTC. It specifies CASSLQGKSLDYTF.

A note on this clonotype: A read error is possible here, since a much larger clone lies one base away. The chain links TRBV6-6 to TRBJ1-2; 8 bases map to TRBD1. Trimming took 6 bases from V and 3 from J; bases not matched to a gene: 6. The CDR3 contains 14 residues. CDR1 and CDR2 from the germline V gene are MNHNY and SVGAGI (reference sequence). The CDR3 nucleotides are TGTGCCAGCAGCCCGACAGGGGCGTACTATGGCTACACCTTC. Its protein product is CASSPTGAYYGYTF.

The table lists this clonotype with many counts. The rearrangement uses TRBV28 and TRBJ2-2, with D perhaps being TRBD1 or TRBD2 (5 bases each). The CDR3 consists of 17 residues. V gave up 7 bases and J gave up 5 bases, with 23 bases separating them. CDR1 and CDR2 from the germline V gene are MDHEN and SYDVKM. The CDR3 protein is CASTVYGGGLGTGELFF. For the CDR3, the DNA is TGTGCCAGCACCGTGTATGGTGGGGGTCTTGGGACCGGGGAGCTGTTTTTT.

The chain employs TRBV7-9 and TRBJ2-3; D gene uncertain. Looked up from germline, CDR1 is SEHNR and CDR2 is FQNEAQ (reference sequence). CDR3 length: 13 residues. The V end was cut by 4 bases, the J end by 3 bases, with 8 bases between. CDR3 bases: TGTGCCAGCAGCTCAGCTGATACAGATACGCAGTATTTT. Amino acid sequence: CASSSADTDTQYF.

A note on this clonotype: A much larger clonotype is one base distant, so this may be a read error. The CDR3 DNA is TGTGCCAGCAGCCTCGGGCCTAGCGGGAGGGCCTGTGAGCAGTTCTTC. Encoded protein: CASSLGPSGRACEQFF. V usage is TRBV5-4 and J usage is TRBJ2-1, with 12 bases lining up with TRBD2. CDR3 length: 16 residues. CDR1 is SGHNT and CDR2 is YYREEE in the germline V gene (reference sequence). V trimming: 4 bases; J trimming: 9 bases; junction bases outside the gene matches: 11.

With respect to this clonotype: The conserved phenylalanine or tryptophan normally closing the CDR3 is absent here, so this likely arose from a read error. The CDR3 region has the DNA TGTGCCACCTCGGGGGGCTCCTACGAGCAGTACTTG. This translates into CATSGGSYEQYL. The chain joins TRBV10-3 to TRBJ2-7; 7 nucleotides line up with TRBD2. J gave up 0 bases and V 10 bases, and 3 bases lay outside the gene matches. The CDR3 loop spans 12 amino acids. In germline, CDR1 is ENHRY, CDR2 SYGVKD.

On this clonotype itself: A single base separates this from a much larger clone, so it may be a read error. The chain couples TRBV6-1 to TRBJ2-3; TRBD1 agrees at 8 bases. The CDR3 is 14 amino acids. J lost 2 bases, V lost 8 bases, and 6 bases had no gene match. Per germline, CDR1 MNHNS and CDR2 SASEGT. The CDR3 DNA reads as TGTGCCAGCGGCAGGACAGGGATCACAGATACGCAGTATTTT. Its protein product is CASGRTGITDTQYF.

Worth noting for this clonotype: The conserved closing phenylalanine or tryptophan is absent in this CDR3, likely reflecting a read error. The limits of the CDR3 on the DNA are not certain, so only TCRdb's listed CDR3 is given. The rearrangement joins TRBV11-2 to TRBJ2-7. Germline CDR1 is SGHAT and CDR2 is FQNNGV. The CDR3 is made up of 14 amino acids, end residues included. CDR3 region: CASSLTDTAYEEYL.

This clonotype came up many times. The chain combines TRBV5-6 with TRBJ2-7; no clear D. The CDR3 is 12 residues long. Germline V gene sequence: CDR1 SGHDT, CDR2 YYEEEE. The V and J ends lost 2 bases and 4 bases respectively, with 7 bases between them. This chain's CDR3 is CASSLTVYEQYF. The CDR3 nucleotides read TGTGCCAGCAGCTTAACGGTTTACGAGCAGTACTTC.

About this clonotype: A much larger clone differs by one base, so this may be a read error. V and J are TRBV4-1 and TRBJ2-1, with 11 bases lining up with TRBD2. The CDR3 spans 15 residues. Germline CDR1 and CDR2: MGHRA and YSYEKL. The CDR3 region has the DNA TGCACCAGCAGCCAAGCGACAATTGGGACTAGCGGAAAGTTCTTC. Amino acids: CTSSQATIGTSGKFF.

This clonotype was observed many times. The chain recombines TRBV29-1 with TRBJ2-7, with 8 nucleotides matching TRBD1. V gave up 6 bases and J gave up 4 bases; unmatched junction bases: 8. The germline gives CDR1 SQVTM, CDR2 ANQGSEA. The length of the CDR3 is 13 residues. CDR3 nucleotides: TGCAGCGTGGGCCTCGACAGGGGTTACGAGCAGTACTTC. This encodes CSVGLDRGYEQYF.

On this clonotype: A much larger clone sits a single nucleotide away, making a read error possible. The chain joins TRBV6-1 to TRBJ2-3; TRBD2 matches 12 bases. There are 19 residues in the CDR3. Trimming at V came to 6 bases and at J to 6 bases, leaving 19 bases not matched to a gene. The V gene's germline CDR1 is MNHNS and CDR2 SASEGT. The CDR3 region is CASREISSLAGGPGDTQYF. The CDR3 region has the DNA TGTGCCAGCAGAGAAATCTCCTCCCTAGCGGGAGGGCCAGGTGATACGCAGTATTTT.

As to this clonotype: Mismatch with germline at one junction end may stem from a read error. The chain links TRBV10-1 to TRBJ2-7; D not resolved. This CDR3 is 13 amino acids long. The V gene's germline CDR1 is WNHNN and CDR2 SYGVQD (reference sequence). The CDR3 sequence is CASSRVGSYEEYF. CDR3 nucleotides: TGCGCCAGCTCCCGGGTCGGGTCCTACGAGGAGTACTTC.

The chain carries TRBV9 and TRBJ2-7; 11 bases align to TRBD2. Germline V gene sequence: CDR1 SGDLS, CDR2 YYNGEE. Losses at the gene ends were 0 bases for V and 4 bases for J; bases not matched to a gene: 3. The CDR3 length is 15 residues. The CDR3 is CASSVAGTSGYEQYF. CDR3 DNA sequence: TGTGCCAGCAGCGTAGCGGGGACTAGCGGATACGAGCAGTACTTC.